Listed below are T cell receptor beta chains from one sample, sequenced in a study of blood T cell repertoires in COVID-19. Repertoires were generated with immunoSEQ multiplex PCR, while TCRdb's copy carries only in-frame clones and drops some. The sample contains about 430,000 clones, approximately 91% of which appear only once. The sequenced sample was PBMCs or T cells enriched from blood (not recorded which). These receptors were taken from a woman aged 18 to 35 who had been exposed to COVID-19. Each CDR3 is given with its conserved first and last residue. A D gene is named only where the DNA matches it firmly. Clone size is stated in some rows and not others, as once, few, many or a class when expanded.

abundance,d_gene,j_gene,v_gene,CDR3nt,CDR3aa
once,TRBD1,TRBJ2-7,TRBV2,TGTGCCAGCAGTGAAACAGGGGGCAGCTACGAGCAGTACTTC,CASSETGGSYEQYF
-,-,TRBJ2-5,TRBV5-4,TGTGCCAGCAAATCGAGAAGCGGACTACAAGAGACCCAGTACTTC,CASKSRSGLQETQYF
-,-,TRBJ2-1,TRBV24-1,TGTGCCACCAGTGATTCAAGGAGATCGCCATTTGAGCAGTTCTTC,CATSDSRRSPFEQFF
-,-,TRBJ2-4,TRBV20-1,TGCAGTGTCCGGGGTTCTGACATTCAGTACTTC,CSVRGSDIQYF
-,-,TRBJ2-1,TRBV19,TGTGCCAGTAGTACCTGGGCCACAGGGATTCATGAGCAGTTCTTC,CASSTWATGIHEQFF
-,-,TRBJ2-1,TRBV6-5,TGTGCCAGCAGTTACTCACAGGGAGGGTACAATGAGCAGTTCTTC,CASSYSQGGYNEQFF
-,-,TRBJ2-3,TRBV24-1,TGTGCCACCAGTGGCCCGACTAGCACAGATACGCAGTATTTT,CATSGPTSTDTQYF
-,-,TRBJ2-2,TRBV7-2,TGTGCCAGCAGCCGCGATCAAGCGAACACCGGGGAGCTGTTTTTT,CASSRDQANTGELFF
-,TRBD1,TRBJ2-3,TRBV20-1,TGCAGTGCTAGTGTGGCAGGGGGCCCAGATACGCAGTATTTT,CSASVAGGPDTQYF
-,TRBD1,TRBJ1-1,TRBV14,TGTGCCAGCAGCGAACGTTTCGGGACAGGGGCCGGGAACACTGAAGCTTTCTTT,CASSERFGTGAGNTEAFF
-,-,TRBJ2-1,TRBV4-3,TGCGCCAGCAGCCAAGATTCGGCAGGGTTGACTTACAATGAGCAGTTCTTC,CASSQDSAGLTYNEQFF
-,-,TRBJ2-5,TRBV19,TGTGCCAGTAGTATAGGGCTAGGGGGTTGGGAGACCCAGTACTTC,CASSIGLGGWETQYF
-,-,TRBJ1-1,TRBV24-1,TGTGCCACCAGCGAGGCCTTGAACACTGAAGCTTTCTTT,CATSEALNTEAFF
once,-,TRBJ1-1,TRBV28,TGTGCCAGCAGTCTACCCGGGACATTTGAAGCTTTCTTT,CASSLPGTFEAFF
-,TRBD2,TRBJ2-3,TRBV6-1,TGTGCCAGCAGTGAAGTTGGGTGGGACTACTATTTT,CASSEVGWDYYF
-,TRBD1,TRBJ2-2,TRBV19,TGTGCCAGTAGTCCGGGACAGGGGGCGGACGGGGAGCTGTTTTTT,CASSPGQGADGELFF
-,TRBD2,TRBJ2-7,TRBV25-1,TGTGCCAGCAGTGTTTACGCGGGGACTAGCGGGACTGCGCAGTACTTC,CASSVYAGTSGTAQYF
-,TRBD2,TRBJ2-5,TRBV14,TGTGCCAGCAGCCTACTAGCGGGAGCGGTGGCGGAGACCCAGTACTTC,CASSLLAGAVAETQYF
-,TRBD2,TRBJ2-6,TRBV28,TGTGCCAGCAGTTTCGGAGGCGGGGGGCCCGGGGCCAACGTCCTGACTTTC,CASSFGGGGPGANVLTF
-,TRBD1,TRBJ2-3,TRBV5-1,TGCGCCAGCAGCTTGAATTTCTTCCGGGACAGGGGCACAGATACGCAGTATTTT,CASSLNFFRDRGTDTQYF
-,-,TRBJ1-4,TRBV21-1,TGTGCCAGCAGCGAAAACAGGGTCCAGGAACTGTTTTTT,CASSENRVQELFF
-,TRBD2,TRBJ2-2,TRBV28,TGTGCCAGCAGTTTCTGGGGGGGCGGGGAGCTGTTTTTT,CASSFWGGGELFF
-,-,TRBJ1-2,TRBV7-2,TGTGCCAGCAGCTTAGTTAACCAGATCTATGGCTACACCTTC,CASSLVNQIYGYTF
-,TRBD1,TRBJ2-3,TRBV27,TGTGCCAGCAGTTTAGCTGCCAGGGGGCTCGATACGCAGTATTTT,CASSLAARGLDTQYF
-,-,TRBJ1-3,TRBV28,TGTGCCAGTGCGACTACACACCCGCGGGGCCCCATATATTTT,CASATTHPRGPIYF
-,TRBD1,TRBJ2-1,TRBV9,TGTGCCAGCAGCCCTTACCTAGACAGGGGGCGCGGCAATGAGCAGTTCTTC,CASSPYLDRGRGNEQFF
-,-,TRBJ1-4,TRBV10-3,TGTGCCATCAGGGCGGGGGATAATAATGAAAAACTGTTTTTT,CAIRAGDNNEKLFF
-,TRBD1,TRBJ1-6,TRBV4-1,TGCGCCAGCGGCGCCCGCGGTGGGACAGGGTCTTCACCCCTCCACTTT,CASGARGGTGSSPLHF
-,-,TRBJ2-1,TRBV25-1,TGTGCCAGCAGCCCACAGCCTCTAAATGTCGAGCAGTTCTTC,CASSPQPLNVEQFF
-,TRBD1,TRBJ2-7,TRBV3-1/TRBV3-2,TGTGCCAGCAGCCGGACAGGGCCCCACTACGAGCAGTACTTC,CASSRTGPHYEQYF